The clone carrying this TCR beta chain was detected only a few times. Its antigen remains unidentified. Coverage ceases 3 residues before the CDR3 finishes, and the germline J gene fills in the end. This CDR3 has 13 residues. Germline V gene data show CDR1 as SGHVS and CDR2 as FQNEAQ. V lost 8 bases and J lost 0, with 10 bases in between. This specimen belongs to a study of T cell clonality in common variable immunodeficiency. Most patients and controls had Caucasian heritage. Donors gave roughly 4.5 to 9 ml heparinized peripheral whole blood. Control and CVID samples contributed equal amounts of genomic DNA. Sequencing used immunoSEQ multiplex PCR; TCRdb keeps in-frame clones, though not all of them. This repertoire holds approximately 42,000 clones, and none appear only once. Study findings and constraints: Authors noted CVID clonality's cause needs subpopulation repertoire sequencing.

The chain couples TRBV7-8 to TRBJ2-5, with no clear D. The sequenced sample consisted of peripheral blood mononuclear cells. The TCR comes from a person between 18 and 69 years old in good health. CDR3 residues: CASVFSNQETQYF. The sequenced CDR3 bases are TGTGCCAGCGTATTCAGTAACCAAGAGACC.